This T cell receptor beta chain emerged from a study of technical replicates of blood from several donors. Profiling relied on immunoSEQ multiplex PCR, and the TCRdb table lists in-frame clones only, not all of them. The sample carries about 73,000 clones, 93% recorded once. The material sequenced was T cells isolated from PBMCs. The sequence derives from a human donor in good health.

In DNA form, the CDR3 reads TGTGCCAGCCGCGGGGGCGCTGGCACCGGGGAGCTGTTTTTT. This codes for CASRGGAGTGELFF. This chain uses TRBV28 with TRBJ2-2; possible D gene TRBD2, 7 bases. The germline CDR1 and CDR2 sequences are MDHEN and SYDVKM. The CDR3 is 14 amino acids. The V and J ends lost 8 bases and 4 bases respectively, with 14 bases between them.